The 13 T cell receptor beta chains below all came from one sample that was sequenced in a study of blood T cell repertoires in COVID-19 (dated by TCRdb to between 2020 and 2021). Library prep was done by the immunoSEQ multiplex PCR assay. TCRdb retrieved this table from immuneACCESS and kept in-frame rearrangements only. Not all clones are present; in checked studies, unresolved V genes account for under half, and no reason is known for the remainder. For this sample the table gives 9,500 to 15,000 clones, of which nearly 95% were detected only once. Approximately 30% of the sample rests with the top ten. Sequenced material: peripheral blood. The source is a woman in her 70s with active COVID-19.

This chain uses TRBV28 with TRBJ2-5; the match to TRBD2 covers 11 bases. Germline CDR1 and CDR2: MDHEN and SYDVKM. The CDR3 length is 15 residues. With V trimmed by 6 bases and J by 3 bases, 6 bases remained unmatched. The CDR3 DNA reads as TGTGCCAGCAGCCCCTTGGGACTAGCGGAAGAGACCCAGTACTTC. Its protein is CASSPLGLAEETQYF.

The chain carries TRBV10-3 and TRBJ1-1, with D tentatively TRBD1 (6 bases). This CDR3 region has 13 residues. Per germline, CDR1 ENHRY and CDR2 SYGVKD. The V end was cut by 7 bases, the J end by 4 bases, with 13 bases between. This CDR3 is CAIKDGQSTEAFF. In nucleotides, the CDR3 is TGTGCCATCAAAGACGGACAGAGCACTGAAGCTTTCTTT.

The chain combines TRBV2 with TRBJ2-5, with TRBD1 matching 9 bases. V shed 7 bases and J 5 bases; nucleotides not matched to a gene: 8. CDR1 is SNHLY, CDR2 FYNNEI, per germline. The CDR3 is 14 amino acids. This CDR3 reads CASIPGQGGETQYF. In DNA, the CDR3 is TGTGCCAGCATTCCGGGACAGGGAGGGGAGACCCAGTACTTC.

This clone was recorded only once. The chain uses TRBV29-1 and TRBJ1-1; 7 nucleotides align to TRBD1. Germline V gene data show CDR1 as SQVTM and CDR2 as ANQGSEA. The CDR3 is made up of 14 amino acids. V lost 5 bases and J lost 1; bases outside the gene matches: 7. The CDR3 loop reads CSVYRGNTNTEAFF. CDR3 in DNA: TGCAGCGTTTACAGGGGTAATACGAACACTGAAGCTTTCTTT. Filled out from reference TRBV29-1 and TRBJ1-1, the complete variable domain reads SAVISQKPSRDICQRGTSLTIQCQVDSQVTMMFWYRQQPGQSLTLIATANQGSEATYESGFVIDKFPISRPNLTFSTLTVSNMSPEDSSIYLCSVYRGNTNTEAFFGQGTRLTVV.

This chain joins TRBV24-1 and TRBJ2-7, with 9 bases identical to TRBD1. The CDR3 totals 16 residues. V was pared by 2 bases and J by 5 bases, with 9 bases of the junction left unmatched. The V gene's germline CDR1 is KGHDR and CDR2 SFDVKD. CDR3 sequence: CATSDSPGQGRDEQYF. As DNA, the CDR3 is TGTGCCACCAGTGATTCACCGGGACAGGGTCGGGACGAGCAGTACTTC.

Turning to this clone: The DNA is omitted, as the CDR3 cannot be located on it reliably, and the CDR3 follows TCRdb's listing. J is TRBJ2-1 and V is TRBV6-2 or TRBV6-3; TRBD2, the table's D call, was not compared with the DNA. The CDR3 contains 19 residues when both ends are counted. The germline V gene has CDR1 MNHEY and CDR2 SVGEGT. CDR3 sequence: CASSSSGLAGVSQGNEQFF.

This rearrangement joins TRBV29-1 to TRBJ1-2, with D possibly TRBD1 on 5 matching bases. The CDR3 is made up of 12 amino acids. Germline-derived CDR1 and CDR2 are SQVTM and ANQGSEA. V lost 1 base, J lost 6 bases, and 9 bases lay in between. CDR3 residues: CSVEGGANGYTF. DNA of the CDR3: TGCAGCGTTGAAGGGGGCGCGAATGGCTACACCTTC.

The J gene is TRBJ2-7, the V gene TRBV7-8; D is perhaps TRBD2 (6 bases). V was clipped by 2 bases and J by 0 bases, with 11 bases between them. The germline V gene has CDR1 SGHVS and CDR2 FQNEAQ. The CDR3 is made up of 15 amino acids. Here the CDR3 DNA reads TGTGCCAGCAGCTTATCCAGCGGGCGCTCCTACGAGCAGTACTTC. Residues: CASSLSSGRSYEQYF.

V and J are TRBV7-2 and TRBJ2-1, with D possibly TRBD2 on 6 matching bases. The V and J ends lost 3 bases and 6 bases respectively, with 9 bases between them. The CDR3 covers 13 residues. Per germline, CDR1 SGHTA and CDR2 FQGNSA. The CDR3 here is CASSFLALNEQFF. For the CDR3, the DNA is TGTGCCAGCAGCTTTCTAGCGCTCAATGAGCAGTTCTTC.

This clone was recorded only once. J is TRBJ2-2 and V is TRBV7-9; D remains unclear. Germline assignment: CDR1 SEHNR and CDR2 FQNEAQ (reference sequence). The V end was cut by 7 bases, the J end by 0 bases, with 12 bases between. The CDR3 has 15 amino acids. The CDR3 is CASTASASNTGELFF. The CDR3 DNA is TGTGCCAGCACCGCCAGCGCCTCGAACACCGGGGAGCTGTTTTTT.

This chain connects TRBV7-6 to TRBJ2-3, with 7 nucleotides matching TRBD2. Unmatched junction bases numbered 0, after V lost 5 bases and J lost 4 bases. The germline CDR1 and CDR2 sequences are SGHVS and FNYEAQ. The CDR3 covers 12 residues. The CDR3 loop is CASSREADTQYF. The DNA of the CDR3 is TGTGCCAGCAGCCGGGAGGCAGATACGCAGTATTTT.

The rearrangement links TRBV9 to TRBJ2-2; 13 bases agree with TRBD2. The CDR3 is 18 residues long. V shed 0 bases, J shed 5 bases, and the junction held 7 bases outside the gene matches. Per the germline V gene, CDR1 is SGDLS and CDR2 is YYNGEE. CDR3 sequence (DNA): TGTGCCAGCAGCGTAGATCCCGGGACTAGCGGGACTACCGGGGAGCTGTTTTTT. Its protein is CASSVDPGTSGTTGELFF.

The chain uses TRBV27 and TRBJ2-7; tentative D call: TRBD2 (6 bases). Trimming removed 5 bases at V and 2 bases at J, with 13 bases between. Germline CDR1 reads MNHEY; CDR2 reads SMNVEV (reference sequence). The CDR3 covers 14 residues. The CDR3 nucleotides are TGTGCCAGCAGTAGCTTAGCGGCCCCCTACGAGCAGTACTTC. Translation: CASSSLAAPYEQYF.